Below are 24 T cell receptor beta chains sequenced from a single sample in a study of T cell responses to AZD1222 COVID-19 vaccine. The repertoire was sequenced with immunoSEQ multiplex PCR; TCRdb's copy has only in-frame clones and lacks some. The table includes 120,000 or so clones, approximately 92% detected once. Source: peripheral blood, taken on day 0 of AZD1222 vaccination. These receptor sequences come from an adult in good health.

The chain combines TRBV5-4 with TRBJ1-2, with TRBD1 identical over 8 bases. CDR1 is SGHNT, CDR2 YYREEE, per germline (reference sequence). The CDR3 is 15 residues long. The V and J ends lost 4 bases and 4 bases, in that order; junction bases with no gene match: 9. The DNA of the CDR3 is TGTGCCAGCAGCGCTTCAACAGGGGGGAGCTATGGCTACACCTTC. Its translation: CASSASTGGSYGYTF.

On this clone itself: The same CDR3 is also encoded by other DNA sequences in this sample. The chain uses TRBV19 and TRBJ1-5; perhaps TRBD1 as D (5 bases). V lost 2 bases, J lost 4 bases, and 12 bases lay in between. Germline CDR1 is LNHDA and CDR2 is SQIVND (reference sequence). The CDR3 covers 15 residues. The CDR3 DNA reads as TGTGCCAGTAGTATAAGAGGGGCGTTTAATCAGCCCCAGCATTTT. Translated, it gives CASSIRGAFNQPQHF.

V and J are TRBV20-1 and TRBJ2-3, with 9 bases lining up with TRBD2. The CDR3 consists of 16 residues. Germline V gene sequence: CDR1 DFQATT, CDR2 SNEGSKA (reference sequence). J was trimmed by 4 bases and V by 3 bases; bases with no gene match: 11. The CDR3 DNA is TGCAGTGCTAGTACTTTTTTTAGCGGGAGATCAGATACGCAGTATTTT. Translated, it gives CSASTFFSGRSDTQYF.

The V and J genes are TRBV7-8 and TRBJ1-3, with a weak D call TRBD1 (5 bases). V shed 3 bases and J shed 0 bases, with 21 bases lying between them. Germline CDR1 is SGHVS and CDR2 is FQNEAQ. This CDR3 spans 19 amino acids. DNA of the CDR3: TGTGCCAGCAGCTTCGGCCGACGGGGCAGTTTAAACTCTGGAAACACCATATATTTT. Translated, it gives CASSFGRRGSLNSGNTIYF.

The chain uses TRBV19 and TRBJ2-2; no clear D. The V gene lost 3 bases and the J gene lost 4 bases, with 6 bases spanning the gap. This CDR3 has 13 amino acids. Germline V gene lookup returns CDR1 LNHDA and CDR2 SQIVND (reference sequence). CDR3: CASSIRGTGELFF. CDR3 sequence (DNA): TGTGCCAGTAGTATTCGCGGCACCGGGGAGCTGTTTTTT.

The chain combines TRBV18 with TRBJ1-5; D is perhaps TRBD1 (6 bases). CDR1 KGHSH and CDR2 LQKENI come from the germline V gene. V lost 2 bases, J lost 2 bases, and 16 bases lay in between. This CDR3 region has 17 residues. The CDR3 spells CASSPGGGAYGNQPQHF. CDR3 nucleotides: TGTGCCAGCTCACCAGGCGGGGGGGCTTACGGCAATCAGCCCCAGCATTTT.

V and J are TRBV7-2 and TRBJ2-3, with D perhaps TRBD2 (7 bases). This CDR3 has 15 amino acids. Trimming took off 7 bases at V and 4 bases at J, with 18 bases between the two ends. Germline CDR1 is SGHTA and CDR2 is FQGNSA. The CDR3 protein is CASTRGWGGADTQYF. In DNA, the CDR3 is TGTGCCAGCACAAGAGGTTGGGGGGGCGCAGATACGCAGTATTTT.

The V call is TRBV27, the J call TRBJ2-7; tentatively, D is TRBD2 (5 bases). In germline, CDR1 is MNHEY, CDR2 SMNVEV (reference sequence). CDR3 length equals 15 residues. Trimming took 0 bases from V and 0 from J, leaving 9 bases between them. CDR3 residues: CASSLSLAGSYEQYF. CDR3 coding DNA: TGTGCCAGCAGTTTATCTCTCGCGGGCTCCTACGAGCAGTACTTC.

This clone appeared a single time. V and J are TRBV24-1 and TRBJ2-2, with D possibly matching TRBD2 (5 bases). The CDR3 consists of 14 residues. Per germline, CDR1 KGHDR and CDR2 SFDVKD. V lost 5 bases and J lost 5, with 11 bases in between. This CDR3 reads CATSVSGDTGELFF. As DNA, the CDR3 is TGTGCCACCAGTGTAAGCGGCGATACCGGGGAGCTGTTTTTT.

This chain uses TRBV27 with TRBJ2-2; TRBD1 matches 7 bases. Germline V lookup: CDR1 MNHEY, CDR2 SMNVEV (reference sequence). The CDR3 has 16 residues. With 5 bases clipped from V and 0 bases from J, the junction kept 6 bases outside the gene matches. The CDR3 sequence: CASSVRQGTNTGELFF. As DNA, the CDR3 is TGTGCCAGCAGTGTCAGACAGGGAACGAACACCGGGGAGCTGTTTTTT.

CDR3 region: CASSLERQFYEQYF. The CDR3 bases are TGCGCCAGCAGCTTGGAGAGACAGTTCTACGAGCAGTACTTC. V and J are TRBV5-1 and TRBJ2-7; weak D call: TRBD1 (5 bases). Germline V lookup: CDR1 SGHRS, CDR2 YFSETQ. V shed 0 bases and J shed 3 bases, with 10 bases lying between them. There are 14 residues in the CDR3.

The genes are TRBV2 and TRBJ1-1; D call uncertain. This CDR3 region has 14 residues. Per germline, CDR1 SNHLY and CDR2 FYNNEI. Deletions cut 6 bases from V and 0 bases from J, with 11 bases between. The CDR3 nucleotides are TGTGCCAGCAGAGGTTCAGGTGTGAACACTGAAGCTTTCTTT. It codes for CASRGSGVNTEAFF.

The rearrangement uses TRBV2 and TRBJ1-2, with a weak D call TRBD1 (6 bases). CDR3 size: 16 residues. Germline-derived CDR1 and CDR2 are SNHLY and FYNNEI. V shed 3 bases and J shed 4 bases, with 18 bases lying between them. This chain's CDR3 is CASSEANRVPSYGYTF. The CDR3 DNA follows: TGTGCCAGCAGTGAGGCAAACAGGGTTCCTAGCTATGGCTACACCTTC. The variable domain in full, with the rest retrieved from reference TRBV2 and TRBJ1-2, is EPEVTQTPSHQVTQMGQEVILRCVPISNHLYFYWYRQILGQKVEFLVSFYNNEISEKSEIFDDQFSVERPDGSNFTLKIRSTKLEDSAMYFCASSEANRVPSYGYTFGSGTRLTVV.

The chain links TRBV7-9 to TRBJ2-1, with no clear D. This CDR3 contains 14 residues. Germline CDR1 is SEHNR and CDR2 is FQNEAQ (reference sequence). The V gene lost 5 bases and the J gene lost 0 bases, with 8 bases spanning the gap. CDR3: CASSPGSSYNEQFF. The CDR3 DNA is TGTGCCAGCAGCCCAGGTAGCTCCTACAATGAGCAGTTCTTC.

The table lists this clone with a count of one. This chain uses TRBV6-5 with TRBJ1-2; no clear D. From germline, CDR1 is MNHEY and CDR2 SVGAGI. V lost 7 bases and J 7 bases, leaving 10 bases between the germline ends. The CDR3 loop spans 11 amino acids. The CDR3, as DNA: TGTGCCAGCACGACGGCGCTTGGCTACACCTTC. This sequence encodes CASTTALGYTF.

This clone appeared a few times. Distinct nucleotide sequences in the sample also encode this CDR3. V and J are TRBV5-1 and TRBJ2-3, with D uncertain. This CDR3 has 12 amino acids. Germline-derived CDR1 and CDR2 are SGHRS and YFSETQ. Trimming removed 0 bases at V and 2 bases at J, with 1 base between. In DNA, the CDR3 is TGCGCCAGCAGCTTGGCCACAGATACGCAGTATTTT. Residues: CASSLATDTQYF.

The chain uses TRBV6-2 or TRBV6-3 and TRBJ2-3; 12 bases line up with TRBD2. This CDR3 is built from 18 residues. V was clipped by 0 bases and J by 0 bases; unmatched bases: 4. Germline lookup yields CDR1 MNHEY and CDR2 SVGEGT. The CDR3 nucleotides are TGTGCCAGCAGTTACTCGACTAGCGGGAGTCCTAGCACAGATACGCAGTATTTT. It codes for CASSYSTSGSPSTDTQYF.

The chain employs TRBV18 and TRBJ2-7, with 10 bases that match TRBD1. This CDR3 contains 14 residues. V gave up 4 bases and J gave up 6 bases; unmatched junction bases: 6. Germline V gene data show CDR1 as KGHSH and CDR2 as LQKENI. The CDR3 DNA sequence: TGTGCCAGCTCACAAGACAGGGGGCAGAGCGAGCAGTACTTC. This translates into CASSQDRGQSEQYF.

The J gene is TRBJ2-3, the V gene TRBV11-3; perhaps TRBD2 as D (6 bases). CDR3 length: 16 residues. In germline, CDR1 is SGHNT, CDR2 YENEEA. Trimming cost V 5 bases and J 0 bases, with 15 bases left between them. This CDR3 reads CASSPISGVSTDTQYF. The CDR3 DNA reads TGTGCCAGCAGCCCAATTAGCGGAGTTAGCACAGATACGCAGTATTTT.

The chain recombines TRBV6-5 with TRBJ1-6; 8 bases are a match to TRBD1. The germline gives CDR1 MNHEY, CDR2 SVGAGI. With V trimmed by 2 bases and J by 9 bases, 3 bases remained unmatched. The CDR3 is 14 amino acids. The DNA of the CDR3 is TGTGCCAGCAGTTACCAGGGGGCAGGTTCACCCCTCCACTTT. It yields the protein CASSYQGAGSPLHF.

V is TRBV28 and J is TRBJ2-2; D unresolved. Per the germline V gene, CDR1 is MDHEN and CDR2 is SYDVKM. The ends were cut back, 3 bases at V and 4 bases at J, with 15 bases in the middle. This CDR3 comprises 16 residues. CDR3 DNA sequence: TGTGCCAGCAGTTTTGAAATGGCAATTAGCACCGGGGAGCTGTTTTTT. This sequence encodes CASSFEMAISTGELFF.

This chain joins TRBV13 and TRBJ1-1, with 8 bases fitting TRBD1. Germline-derived CDR1 and CDR2 are PRHDT and FYEKMQ (reference sequence). The ends lost 8 bases at V and 6 bases at J; junction bases unmatched: 11. The CDR3 has 14 amino acids. The CDR3 loop reads CASGRQGLLAEAFF. Written as DNA, the CDR3 is TGTGCCAGCGGTCGACAGGGGCTTTTGGCTGAAGCTTTCTTT.

The rearrangement uses TRBV5-1 and TRBJ2-1; the D call may be TRBD1 or TRBD2 (5 bases each). Trimming removed 5 bases at V and 3 bases at J, with 15 bases between. The CDR3 length is 15 residues. From germline, CDR1 is SGHRS and CDR2 YFSETQ. CDR3 nucleotides: TGCGCCAGCAGTGTTAATAGTGGGGGCTACAATGAGCAGTTCTTC. This gives the protein CASSVNSGGYNEQFF.

The chain uses TRBV7-9 and TRBJ1-2; D is unresolved. Trimming pared 2 bases from V and 6 bases from J, leaving 13 bases between. The CDR3 loop spans 14 amino acids. Germline lookup yields CDR1 SEHNR and CDR2 FQNEAQ (reference sequence). The CDR3 spells CASSLLGQTDGYTF. CDR3 coding DNA: TGTGCCAGCAGCTTACTCGGCCAGACGGATGGCTACACCTTC.